Listed here are 26 T cell receptor beta chains from one sample, sequenced in a study of OX40 agonist ivuxolimab in advanced cancers. The assay was immunoSEQ multiplex PCR, and TCRdb's table has in-frame clones only and misses some. Of about 36,000 clones in the sample, 85% to 90% were seen once. The sequencing here drew on CD4+ or CD8+ T cells sorted from blood, taken in a trial of the OX40 agonist ivuxolimab. The receptors originated from an adult with an advanced solid tumor such as melanoma, head and neck, liver or kidney cancer.

The chain combines TRBV28 with TRBJ2-3; D could derive from TRBD1 or TRBD2 (5 bases each). Per germline, CDR1 MDHEN and CDR2 SYDVKM. Trimming took 2 bases from V and 2 from J, leaving 11 bases between them. This CDR3 is 15 amino acids long. The CDR3 nucleotides are TGTGCCAGCAGTTTACCCCCGGGACCCACAGATACGCAGTATTTT. This gives the protein CASSLPPGPTDTQYF.

J is TRBJ2-5 and V is TRBV30; D assignment may be TRBD1 or TRBD2 (6 bases each). Trimming took off 2 bases at V and 3 bases at J, with 22 bases between the two ends. This CDR3 is 17 amino acids long. The germline gives CDR1 GTSNPN, CDR2 SVGIG (reference sequence). Written as DNA, the CDR3 is TGTGCCTGGAGTTCAGGGGTAGTAAGACTAGTTGAAGAGACCCAGTACTTC. Protein product: CAWSSGVVRLVEETQYF.

This chain's CDR3 is CASSIEEGGRDNSPLHF. The CDR3 DNA sequence: TGCGCCAGCAGCATAGAGGAAGGCGGACGGGATAATTCACCCCTCCACTTT. The gene calls are TRBV4-3 and TRBJ1-6; D is uncertain. This CDR3 is 17 amino acids long. V shed 5 bases and J shed 5 bases, with 19 bases lying between them. Germline V gene lookup returns CDR1 LGHNA and CDR2 YSLEER.

In the case of this clone: Other DNA sequences from this sample encode an identical CDR3 as well. The J gene is TRBJ2-2, the V gene TRBV9; D is ambiguous. Trimming removed 0 bases from V and 2 bases from J, with 5 bases in between. The CDR3 loop spans 14 amino acids. Per germline, CDR1 SGDLS and CDR2 YYNGEE. The CDR3 DNA follows: TGTGCCAGCAGCGTAGAGGGAAACACCGGGGAGCTGTTTTTT. This codes for CASSVEGNTGELFF.

The V and J genes are TRBV10-3 and TRBJ1-5; D not certain. The CDR3 is 14 amino acids. Germline V gene data show CDR1 as ENHRY and CDR2 as SYGVKD. Deletions cut 2 bases from V and 0 bases from J, with 5 bases between. CDR3 DNA: TGTGCCATCAGTGAGGAAAATAGCAATCAGCCCCAGCATTTT. As protein: CAISEENSNQPQHF.

The chain recombines TRBV10-2 with TRBJ2-1; 7 positions match TRBD2. This CDR3 spans 14 amino acids. V was clipped by 3 bases and J by 2 bases; unmatched bases: 1. Germline V lookup: CDR1 WSHSY, CDR2 SAAADI. The CDR3 spells CASSEAGTYNEQFF. The CDR3 bases are TGCGCCAGCAGTGAAGCGGGGACCTACAATGAGCAGTTCTTC.

This clone was found once. The chain has TRBV19 and TRBJ2-7; 7 nucleotides match TRBD1. The CDR3 covers 16 residues. The V segment lost 5 bases and the J segment 0 bases; nucleotides outside the gene matches: 10. Germline V gives CDR1 LNHDA, CDR2 SQIVND (reference sequence). CDR3 amino acids: CASSLTGAPSSYEQYF. CDR3 coding DNA: TGTGCCAGTAGTTTAACAGGGGCACCGAGCTCCTACGAGCAGTACTTC.

The chain is built from TRBV30 and TRBJ2-1; weak D call: TRBD1 (6 bases). This CDR3 contains 14 residues. CDR1 is GTSNPN and CDR2 is SVGIG in the germline V gene (reference sequence). V lost 0 bases, J lost 7 bases, and 13 bases lay in between. The CDR3 reads CAWSVGMGANEQFF. The CDR3 DNA is TGTGCCTGGAGTGTAGGGATGGGGGCTAATGAGCAGTTCTTC.

This chain connects TRBV9 to TRBJ2-7; weak D call: TRBD2 (5 bases). Germline V gene data show CDR1 as SGDLS and CDR2 as YYNGEE. The ends were cut back, 4 bases at V and 0 bases at J, with 20 bases in the middle. This CDR3 is built from 17 residues. The CDR3 here is CASSLRAGGSSSYEQYF. CDR3 nucleotides: TGTGCCAGCAGCCTTAGAGCCGGCGGGTCGAGCTCCTACGAGCAGTACTTC.

The chain recombines TRBV6-5 with TRBJ2-7; no reliable D call. Germline V lookup: CDR1 MNHEY, CDR2 SVGAGI. This CDR3 has 13 residues. Trimming removed 5 bases from V and 2 bases from J, with 10 bases in between. CDR3 amino acids: CASSDLSTYEQYF. Written as DNA, the CDR3 is TGTGCCAGCAGTGACTTAAGTACCTACGAGCAGTACTTC.

The chain joins TRBV5-5 to TRBJ2-1, with D unclear. The CDR3 covers 13 residues. Trimming took off 1 base at V and 4 bases at J, with 6 bases between the two ends. The germline gives CDR1 SGHKS, CDR2 YYEKEE (reference sequence). CDR3 DNA: TGTGCCAGCAGCTTGTCCCTATACAATGAGCAGTTCTTC. Translated, it gives CASSLSLYNEQFF.

The chain couples TRBV10-3 to TRBJ1-5, with 7 positions matching TRBD1. The CDR3 has 14 amino acids. Germline CDR1 reads ENHRY; CDR2 reads SYGVKD. Trimming at V came to 0 bases and at J to 6 bases, leaving 2 bases not matched to a gene. CDR3 sequence reads: CAISESPGGQPQHF. CDR3 nucleotide sequence: TGTGCCATCAGTGAGTCCCCAGGGGGTCAGCCCCAGCATTTT.

The chain employs TRBV15 and TRBJ2-1; 8 nucleotides match TRBD2. The CDR3 runs 16 residues. J was trimmed by 8 bases and V by 0 bases; bases with no gene match: 9. In germline, CDR1 is LNHNV, CDR2 YYDKDF (reference sequence). CDR3 sequence: CATSRDRGSGMYEQFF. CDR3 nucleotides: TGTGCCACCAGCAGAGATCGGGGTAGCGGGATGTATGAGCAGTTCTTC.

The chain combines TRBV6-6 with TRBJ1-1; D not certain. From germline, CDR1 is MNHNY and CDR2 SVGAGI (reference sequence). Between the trimmed V and J ends, which lost 6 bases and 4 bases, there was a span of 9 bases. The CDR3 has 12 residues. CDR3: CASSSGATEAFF. CDR3 nucleotide sequence: TGTGCCAGCAGCTCTGGAGCCACTGAAGCTTTCTTT.

Written as DNA, the CDR3 is TGTGCCAGTAGTTGGGTGGAGGGCACTGAAGCTTTCTTT. It codes for CASSWVEGTEAFF. The chain uses TRBV19 and TRBJ1-1, with unresolved D. The CDR3 totals 13 residues. Germline V gene lookup returns CDR1 LNHDA and CDR2 SQIVND (reference sequence). V was shortened by 5 bases and J by 4 bases, with 11 bases between the two germline ends. Using reference TRBV19 and TRBJ1-1 for the parts outside the CDR3, the full variable domain is DGGITQSPKYLFRKEGQNVTLSCEQNLNHDAMYWYRQDPGQGLRLIYYSQIVNDFQKGDIAEGYSVSREKKESFPLTVTSAQKNPTAFYLCASSWVEGTEAFFGQGTRLTVV.

This clone was observed once. J is TRBJ2-5 and V is TRBV9; TRBD2 agrees at 7 bases. The CDR3 spans 14 residues. CDR1 is SGDLS, CDR2 YYNGEE, per germline. Trimming took 4 bases from V and 4 from J; bases not matched to a gene: 7. The CDR3 protein is CASSLAGAGETQYF. CDR3 coding DNA: TGTGCCAGCAGCCTGGCGGGAGCTGGAGAGACCCAGTACTTC.

V is TRBV6-1 and J is TRBJ2-7; no definite D call. CDR3 length: 13 residues. Germline V CDR1 and CDR2: MNHNS, SASEGT. The V end lost 3 bases, the J end lost 2 bases, and 8 bases lay between the germline ends. The CDR3 bases are TGTGCCAGCAGTGACTACCCCGCCTACGAGCAGTACTTC. It is translated as CASSDYPAYEQYF.

This clone was counted a few times. This chain uses TRBV28 with TRBJ1-3; D remains ambiguous. V was shortened by 3 bases and J by 0 bases, with 18 bases between the two germline ends. This CDR3 has 18 residues. The germline V gene encodes CDR1 MDHEN and CDR2 SYDVKM. In DNA, the CDR3 is TGTGCCAGCAGTTTCCCCCCCAGTTTCCTCAGCTCTGGAAACACCATATATTTT. This translates into CASSFPPSFLSSGNTIYF.

The V gene is TRBV4-1, the J gene TRBJ1-1; TRBD1 agrees at 12 bases. The germline CDR1 and CDR2 sequences are MGHRA and YSYEKL. The CDR3 sequence is 17 residues long. Trimming cost V 4 bases and J 5 bases; bases outside gene matches: 11. Here the CDR3 DNA reads TGCGCCAGCAGCCCGTCCCAGGGACAGGGGGCAAGAACTGAAGCTTTCTTT. The encoded protein is CASSPSQGQGARTEAFF.

The chain combines TRBV7-8 with TRBJ1-3, with unresolved D. V lost 4 bases and J 0 bases, leaving 10 bases between the germline ends. The CDR3 runs 15 residues. CDR1 and CDR2 (germline): SGHVS, FQNEAQ. Written as DNA, the CDR3 is TGTGCCAGCAGCTCAGACCGTCGCTCTGGAAACACCATATATTTT. Residues: CASSSDRRSGNTIYF.

The CDR3 DNA reads as TGTGCCACCAGCAGATCAGGAGATCGGGACCCTACTTTATGGTACTTC. Translating it yields CATSRSGDRDPTLWYF. This chain connects TRBV15 to TRBJ2-7; D tentatively fits TRBD1 or TRBD2 (5 bases each). The CDR3 length is 16 residues. Trimming pared 2 bases from V and 12 bases from J, leaving 26 bases between. Germline V gene sequence: CDR1 LNHNV, CDR2 YYDKDF (reference sequence).

This sequence joins TRBV7-3 and TRBJ2-7; 10 bases map to TRBD1. Germline assignment: CDR1 SGHTA and CDR2 FQGTGA. With 6 bases clipped from V and 2 bases from J, the junction kept 4 bases outside the gene matches. The CDR3 spans 14 residues. CDR3 sequence reads: CASRLTGGPYEQYF. For the CDR3, the DNA is TGTGCCAGCAGGCTGACAGGGGGCCCCTACGAGCAGTACTTC.

The chain is built from TRBV11-3 and TRBJ2-1; TRBD2 is a possible D gene (6 bases). This CDR3 contains 14 residues. V was trimmed by 9 bases and J by 6 bases, leaving 18 bases between them. The germline gives CDR1 SGHNT, CDR2 YENEEA. CDR3: CASSPYSGINEQFF. CDR3 nucleotides: TGTGCCAGTTCCCCCTATAGCGGTATCAATGAGCAGTTCTTC.

The chain is built from TRBV29-1 and TRBJ1-2, with no clear D. There are 14 residues in the CDR3. Trimming shortened V by 7 bases and J by 4 bases, and 19 bases separated the two germline ends. In germline, CDR1 is SQVTM, CDR2 ANQGSEA. The CDR3 reads CSALSLREGYGYTF. CDR3 sequence (DNA): TGCAGCGCTCTCTCCCTAAGGGAGGGCTATGGCTACACCTTC.

The chain joins TRBV28 to TRBJ2-7; the D gene is possibly TRBD1 (7 bases). The CDR3 runs to 14 residues. Germline loops: CDR1 MDHEN, CDR2 SYDVKM. The V gene lost 5 bases and the J gene lost 3 bases, with 14 bases spanning the gap. CDR3 sequence: CASSPRQGGYEQYF. CDR3 bases: TGTGCCAGCAGTCCACGACAGGGAGGCTACGAGCAGTACTTC.

The chain is built from TRBV2 and TRBJ2-2; TRBD1 matches 9 bases. Trimming cost V 6 bases and J 2 bases; bases outside gene matches: 7. CDR3 size: 16 residues. Germline assignment: CDR1 SNHLY and CDR2 FYNNEI. The CDR3 reads CASSVPDRGNTGELFF. In nucleotides, the CDR3 is TGTGCCAGCAGCGTACCGGACAGGGGAAACACCGGGGAGCTGTTTTTT.